The rows below give T cell receptor beta chains drawn from one sample of a study of CD8 T cells in Susac syndrome. TCRdb ran MiXCR on the immunoSEQ multiplex PCR reads and lists one entry per CDR3 protein. The sample has around 110,000 distinct CDR3 sequences, roughly 94% seen once; the top ten hold 0.25% to 0.3%. The sample consisted of CD8+ T cells from PBMCs. Receptor source: a human donor with Susac syndrome. CDR3s include the opening cysteine and the closing phenylalanine or tryptophan. D genes are given only for firm matches. The size of a clone is reported for some rows only, either as once, few or many, or as a class for expanded clones.

v_gene: TRBV7-6; abundance: -; d_gene: TRBD1; j_gene: TRBJ2-1; CDR3nt: TGTGCCAGCAGCCGGGGACAGGACAATGAGCAGTTCTTC; CDR3aa: CASSRGQDNEQFF
v_gene: TRBV12-3/TRBV12-4; abundance: once; d_gene: -; j_gene: TRBJ2-7; CDR3nt: TGTGCCAGCAGTCATCCTAGGGACGGATTCTACGAGCAGTACTTC; CDR3aa: CASSHPRDGFYEQYF
v_gene: TRBV11-1; abundance: -; d_gene: -; j_gene: TRBJ2-2; CDR3nt: TGTGCCAGCAGCGCGGTCGCGGGGAACACCGGGGAGCTGTTTTTT; CDR3aa: CASSAVAGNTGELFF
v_gene: TRBV27; abundance: -; d_gene: -; j_gene: TRBJ2-7; CDR3nt: TGTGCCAGCAGTTTAATGAGGGATCCCTACGAGCAGTACTTC; CDR3aa: CASSLMRDPYEQYF
v_gene: TRBV13; abundance: -; d_gene: TRBD1; j_gene: TRBJ1-5; CDR3nt: TGTGCCAGCAGCTTCGGACAGGTCAATCAGCCCCAGCATTTT; CDR3aa: CASSFGQVNQPQHF
v_gene: TRBV6-2/TRBV6-3; abundance: once; d_gene: -; j_gene: TRBJ2-7; CDR3nt: TGTGCCAGCAGCCTCAACCCGCTGTCCTACGAGCAGTACTTC; CDR3aa: CASSLNPLSYEQYF
v_gene: TRBV4-3; abundance: -; d_gene: -; j_gene: TRBJ2-4; CDR3nt: TGCGCCAGCAGCCAAGATTTCGGGGGGCCAAACATTCAGTACTTC; CDR3aa: CASSQDFGGPNIQYF
v_gene: TRBV4-3; abundance: -; d_gene: -; j_gene: TRBJ2-7; CDR3nt: TGCGCCAGCAGCCAACACAGGGAATTTGGGTACGAGCAGTACTTC; CDR3aa: CASSQHREFGYEQYF
v_gene: TRBV12-3/TRBV12-4; abundance: -; d_gene: -; j_gene: TRBJ1-5; CDR3nt: TGTGCCAGCAGCCCGACAGGTGATCAGCCCCAGCATTTT; CDR3aa: CASSPTGDQPQHF
v_gene: TRBV4-1; abundance: -; d_gene: -; j_gene: TRBJ1-2; CDR3nt: TGCGCCAGCAGCCAAGATACGGGGGTCGGGTATGGCTACACCTTC; CDR3aa: CASSQDTGVGYGYTF
v_gene: TRBV4-1; abundance: -; d_gene: -; j_gene: TRBJ2-5; CDR3nt: TGCGCCAGCAGCCCCCGGACCGAGGCAGGAGAGACCCAGTACTTC; CDR3aa: CASSPRTEAGETQYF